This T cell receptor beta chain derives from a study of T cell responses to AZD1222 COVID-19 vaccine. Repertoires were generated with immunoSEQ multiplex PCR, while TCRdb's copy carries only in-frame clones and drops some. The sample consists of around 50,000 clones, about 86% of them appearing once. This clone was counted a single time. The receptor was derived from an adult in good health. The input for sequencing was peripheral blood, taken on day 0 of AZD1222 vaccination.

CDR3 region: CASRTLNTGELFF. As DNA, the CDR3 is TGTGCCAGCCGAACCCTGAACACCGGGGAGCTGTTTTTT. V usage is TRBV25-1 and J usage is TRBJ2-2, with unresolved D. V was clipped by 8 bases and J by 1 base, with 8 bases between them. The CDR3 is 13 residues long. The germline CDR1 and CDR2 sequences are MGHDK and SYGVNS.